The text below deals with one T cell receptor beta chain. As yet, its antigen is unknown. The record originates from a study of cytomegalovirus exposure and HLA in healthy donors. Primers included in the PCR were 60 Vbeta and 13 Jbeta primers. Per the original data handling: There were about 86 million unique TCR beta chains by a later count, and about 12 million of them were shared. Clones were sequenced by immunoSEQ multiplex PCR, and TCRdb holds only the in-frame ones, with some missing. V and J calls and clone size are copied from that table; D and trimming were computed from the DNA. Of 60,000 to 100,000 clones in the sample, 78% were seen once. The study's findings and limits: Follow-up analysis later connected one missense variant in DCLRE1C with trimming of TCR beta V- and J-genes. Reports showed the classifier diagnosing cytomegalovirus status with high specificity and sensitivity.

Germline-derived CDR1 and CDR2 are LGHNT and FRNRAP. V was clipped by 1 base and J by 4 bases, with 13 bases between them. This CDR3 contains 15 residues. The sample consisted of PBMCs. The TCR sequence derives from a man aged 35 to 55 in good health and CMV-seronegative. V usage is TRBV12-5 and J usage is TRBJ1-2; possible D gene TRBD1, 5 bases. This CDR3 reads CASGLAQGWSYGYTF. As DNA, the CDR3 is TGTGCTAGTGGTTTGGCCCAGGGATGGAGCTATGGCTACACCTTC. The complete variable domain, with remaining parts taken from reference TRBV12-5 and TRBJ1-2, reads DARVTQTPRHKVTEMGQEVTMRCQPILGHNTVFWYRQTMMQGLELLAYFRNRAPLDDSGMPKDRFSAEMPDATLATLKIQPSEPRDSAVYFCASGLAQGWSYGYTFGSGTRLTVV.